Listed below are T cell receptor beta chains from one sample, sequenced in a study of cytomegalovirus exposure and HLA in healthy donors. Profiled with immunoSEQ multiplex PCR; TCRdb holds only in-frame clones, not every one. The sample shows 100,000 to 150,000 clones, roughly 68% of them seen only once. The sequencing input was PBMCs. These receptor sequences come from a woman between 50 and 59 years old in good health and CMV-seropositive. CDR3s include the opening cysteine and the closing phenylalanine or tryptophan. D genes are given only for firm matches. The size field is filled for only some rows; it gives once, few, many or a size class.

v_call: TRBV19
j_call: TRBJ1-2
d_call: -
clone_size: -
cdr3_nt: TGTGCCAGTAGTATCGTCACTCCAACCTATGGCTACACCTTC
cdr3_aa: CASSIVTPTYGYTF

v_call: TRBV19
j_call: TRBJ2-2
d_call: TRBD2
clone_size: few
cdr3_nt: TGTGCCAGTAGTGGGAGTAGCGGGGGTCTGAACACCGGGGAGCTGTTTTTT
cdr3_aa: CASSGSSGGLNTGELFF

v_call: TRBV5-6
j_call: TRBJ2-2
d_call: TRBD1
clone_size: -
cdr3_nt: TGTGCCAGCAGATACGAACAGGGGCCGAACACCGGGGAGCTGTTTTTT
cdr3_aa: CASRYEQGPNTGELFF

v_call: TRBV5-1
j_call: TRBJ1-1
d_call: TRBD1
clone_size: few
cdr3_nt: TGCGCCAGCAGCTTTGACGGGACAGCACTACGGTCTACTGAAGCTTTCTTT
cdr3_aa: CASSFDGTALRSTEAFF

v_call: TRBV5-1
j_call: TRBJ1-2
d_call: TRBD1
clone_size: -
cdr3_nt: TGCGCCAGCAGCTTGGCCACGTCAGGGGGCGCCGGCTACACCTTC
cdr3_aa: CASSLATSGGAGYTF

v_call: TRBV11-2
j_call: TRBJ2-2
d_call: -
clone_size: -
cdr3_nt: TGTGCCAGCAGCTCGGACTTCACCGGGGAGCTGTTTTTT
cdr3_aa: CASSSDFTGELFF

v_call: TRBV2
j_call: TRBJ1-4
d_call: -
clone_size: -
cdr3_nt: TGTGCCAGCAGTGAGGGAGGAGTTAGGGAAAAACTGTTTTTT
cdr3_aa: CASSEGGVREKLFF

v_call: TRBV12-5
j_call: TRBJ1-2
d_call: -
clone_size: -
cdr3_nt: TGTGCTAGTTCCAGGGATTATGGCTACACCTTC
cdr3_aa: CASSRDYGYTF

v_call: TRBV19
j_call: TRBJ2-5
d_call: -
clone_size: -
cdr3_nt: TGTGCCAGTAGTATAATAGGGGTTGAGACCCAGTACTTC
cdr3_aa: CASSIIGVETQYF

v_call: TRBV4-2
j_call: TRBJ2-3
d_call: TRBD1
clone_size: -
cdr3_nt: TGTGCCAGCAGCCAGGACCGGGACAGAGGGGATCGTGGGCAGTATTTT
cdr3_aa: CASSQDRDRGDRGQYF

v_call: TRBV27
j_call: TRBJ1-6
d_call: -
clone_size: -
cdr3_nt: TGTGCCAGCAGTTTATTAACCAGGGCAGGAAATTCACCCCTCCACTTT
cdr3_aa: CASSLLTRAGNSPLHF

v_call: TRBV1
j_call: TRBJ2-7
d_call: -
clone_size: -
cdr3_nt: TGCACCAGCAGCCAAGATGATTGGGACAGGCCCTACGAGCAGTACTTC
cdr3_aa: CTSSQDDWDRPYEQYF

v_call: TRBV19
j_call: TRBJ2-7
d_call: -
clone_size: -
cdr3_nt: TGTGCCAGTAGTATCCAGGCCACATCCTACGAGCAGTACTTC
cdr3_aa: CASSIQATSYEQYF

v_call: TRBV18
j_call: TRBJ1-1
d_call: TRBD1
clone_size: few
cdr3_nt: TGTGCCAGCTCGCCCGGACAGGGGATATCTGAAGCTTTCTTT
cdr3_aa: CASSPGQGISEAFF

v_call: TRBV19
j_call: TRBJ2-5
d_call: -
clone_size: -
cdr3_nt: TGTGCCTCAGGGGAAGAGACCCAGTACTTC
cdr3_aa: CASGEETQYF

v_call: TRBV9
j_call: TRBJ1-3
d_call: TRBD1
clone_size: -
cdr3_nt: TGTGCCAGCAGCCCCGGACAGGCCCGAAACACCATATATTTT
cdr3_aa: CASSPGQARNTIYF

v_call: TRBV11-3
j_call: TRBJ2-1
d_call: -
clone_size: -
cdr3_nt: TGTGCCAGCAGCTCGGGACTTCCGAAGCAGTTCTTC
cdr3_aa: CASSSGLPKQFF

v_call: TRBV5-6
j_call: TRBJ2-3
d_call: TRBD2
clone_size: few
cdr3_nt: TGTGCCAGCAGTTCTCCGACTAGCGGGGGGGTGGATACGCAGTATTTT
cdr3_aa: CASSSPTSGGVDTQYF

v_call: TRBV6-6
j_call: TRBJ2-7
d_call: TRBD1
clone_size: -
cdr3_nt: TGTGCCAGCAGACAGGGGGACGAGCAGTACTTC
cdr3_aa: CASRQGDEQYF

v_call: TRBV9
j_call: TRBJ2-3
d_call: TRBD2
clone_size: once
cdr3_nt: TGTGCCAGCAGCACACGGGGCGGGGGGACAGATACGCAGTATTTT
cdr3_aa: CASSTRGGGTDTQYF

v_call: TRBV6-1
j_call: TRBJ1-1
d_call: -
clone_size: -
cdr3_nt: TGTGCCAGCAGTGAACCCCCCTACGGGGAGAACACTGAAGCTTTCTTT
cdr3_aa: CASSEPPYGENTEAFF

v_call: TRBV7-9
j_call: TRBJ1-5
d_call: -
clone_size: -
cdr3_nt: TGTTCCAGCAGCCTAGGGACACAGGGAGATTATCAGCCCCAGCATTTT
cdr3_aa: CSSSLGTQGDYQPQHF

v_call: TRBV7-9
j_call: TRBJ2-7
d_call: TRBD1
clone_size: -
cdr3_nt: TGTGCCAGCAGCGACCGGGACAGGGTCTACGAGCAGTACTTC
cdr3_aa: CASSDRDRVYEQYF

v_call: TRBV5-6
j_call: TRBJ2-3
d_call: -
clone_size: -
cdr3_nt: TGTGCCAGCACGTACACCTCCACAAATACGCAGTATTTT
cdr3_aa: CASTYTSTNTQYF

v_call: TRBV29-1
j_call: TRBJ2-3
d_call: TRBD2
clone_size: few
cdr3_nt: TGCAGCGTCTCGGCGGGGGTAAGCACAGATACGCAGTATTTT
cdr3_aa: CSVSAGVSTDTQYF

v_call: TRBV11-2
j_call: TRBJ1-3
d_call: -
clone_size: -
cdr3_nt: TGTGCCAGCAGCTTAGCCCAAGGGGGAAGGTCTGGAAACACCATATATTTT
cdr3_aa: CASSLAQGGRSGNTIYF

v_call: TRBV14
j_call: TRBJ1-3
d_call: -
clone_size: -
cdr3_nt: TGTGCCAGCAGCCTGACCGGGACACCTCTCTCTGGAAACACCATATATTTT
cdr3_aa: CASSLTGTPLSGNTIYF

v_call: TRBV10-3
j_call: TRBJ2-3
d_call: TRBD2
clone_size: -
cdr3_nt: TGTGCCATCAGGTCTACTAGCGGGGGAAAGCGGAGCACAGATACGCAGTATTTT
cdr3_aa: CAIRSTSGGKRSTDTQYF

v_call: TRBV7-2
j_call: TRBJ1-2
d_call: -
clone_size: -
cdr3_nt: TGTGCCAGCAGCTTAGGGCGGGGGAGCTATGGCTACACCTTC
cdr3_aa: CASSLGRGSYGYTF

v_call: TRBV4-1
j_call: TRBJ2-7
d_call: -
clone_size: -
cdr3_nt: TGCGCCAGCAGCCTCAGCGCGTGGTACGAGCAGTACTTC
cdr3_aa: CASSLSAWYEQYF

v_call: TRBV11-2
j_call: TRBJ2-1
d_call: -
clone_size: -
cdr3_nt: TGTGCCAGCAGCTCTCCGAGGATTGGTGGTGAGCAGTTCTTC
cdr3_aa: CASSSPRIGGEQFF

v_call: TRBV18
j_call: TRBJ2-5
d_call: -
clone_size: -
cdr3_nt: TGTGCCAGCTCACCCGGCCGGGTTGAGGAGACCCAGTACTTC
cdr3_aa: CASSPGRVEETQYF

v_call: TRBV11-3
j_call: TRBJ1-6
d_call: -
clone_size: -
cdr3_nt: TGTGCCAGCAGCTTAGGCCAGGGAGGTAATTCACCCCTCCACTTT
cdr3_aa: CASSLGQGGNSPLHF

v_call: TRBV5-6
j_call: TRBJ2-7
d_call: -
clone_size: -
cdr3_nt: TGTGCCAGCAGCCTCGGGGTCCCGGGGTACGAGCAGTACTTC
cdr3_aa: CASSLGVPGYEQYF

v_call: TRBV4-1
j_call: TRBJ2-7
d_call: -
clone_size: -
cdr3_nt: TGCGCCAGCAGCCATGTTGGGACGGGGGTATTCGAGCAGTACTTC
cdr3_aa: CASSHVGTGVFEQYF

v_call: TRBV20-1
j_call: TRBJ1-1
d_call: -
clone_size: -
cdr3_nt: TGCAGTGCTAGAGCCGACACTGAAGCTTTCTTT
cdr3_aa: CSARADTEAFF

v_call: TRBV27
j_call: TRBJ1-5
d_call: -
clone_size: -
cdr3_nt: TGTGCCAGCAGTTCCCAGCTAGGCAATCAGCCCCAGCATTTT
cdr3_aa: CASSSQLGNQPQHF

v_call: TRBV2
j_call: TRBJ2-5
d_call: -
clone_size: few
cdr3_nt: TGTGCCAGCAGTGAAGCCAGGCAAGAGACCCAGTACTTC
cdr3_aa: CASSEARQETQYF

v_call: TRBV19
j_call: TRBJ1-2
d_call: TRBD1
clone_size: -
cdr3_nt: TGTGCCAGTAGTATCCCGGACAGGGATGGCTACACCTTC
cdr3_aa: CASSIPDRDGYTF

v_call: TRBV4-1
j_call: TRBJ1-5
d_call: -
clone_size: -
cdr3_nt: TGCGCCAGCAGCCAAGAATACAGGCAGTTAAGCAATCAGCCCCAGCATTTT
cdr3_aa: CASSQEYRQLSNQPQHF

v_call: TRBV5-4
j_call: TRBJ1-2
d_call: -
clone_size: -
cdr3_nt: TGTGCCAGCAGCTTATATGGTGCAGGGCGTGGCTACACCTTC
cdr3_aa: CASSLYGAGRGYTF